This TCR beta chain emerged from a study of cytomegalovirus exposure and HLA in healthy donors. This PCR relied on a set of 60 Vbeta primers and 13 Jbeta primers. The method was immunoSEQ multiplex PCR; TCRdb's version includes in-frame clones alone and lacks a portion of them. The listing records approximately 150,000 clones. Turning to this clone: No antigen is known for it.

The CDR3 totals 13 residues. Germline V lookup: CDR1 MDHEN, CDR2 SYDVKM. V was trimmed by 4 bases and J by 1 base, leaving 7 bases between them. Findings and caveats of the study: Most of the TCR beta V segments (in an earlier analysis) were productive either about 87% or about 30% of the time. Most observed TCR sequences were rare, whereas some public TCRs were detected in many donors. Later analysis found that TCR beta chains associated with HLA were more clonally expanded than other, equally common chains. A later analysis reportedly found fewer N-insertions in an Asian-associated ancestry cluster than the approximately 670-donor mean.

The origin of this receptor is a woman in her 40s in good health and CMV-seronegative. The specimen was PBMCs. The genes are TRBV28 and TRBJ1-1; D unclear. The CDR3 is CASSWRRNTEAFF. The CDR3 bases are TGTGCCAGCAGTTGGAGGAGGAACACTGAAGCTTTCTTT. Together with reference TRBV28 and TRBJ1-1, the CDR3 gives the full variable domain: DVKVTQSSRYLVKRTGEKVFLECVQDMDHENMFWYRQDPGLGLRLIYFSYDVKMKEKGDIPEGYSVSREKKERFSLILESASTNQTSMYLCASSWRRNTEAFFGQGTRLTVV.